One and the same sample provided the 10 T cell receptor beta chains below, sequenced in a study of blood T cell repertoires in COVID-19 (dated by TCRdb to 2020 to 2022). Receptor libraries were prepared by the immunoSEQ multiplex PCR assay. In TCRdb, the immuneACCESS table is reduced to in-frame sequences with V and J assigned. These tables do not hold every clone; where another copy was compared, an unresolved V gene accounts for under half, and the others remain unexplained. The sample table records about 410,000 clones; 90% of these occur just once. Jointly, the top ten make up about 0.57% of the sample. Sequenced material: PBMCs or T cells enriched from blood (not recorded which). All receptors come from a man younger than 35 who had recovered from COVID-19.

In DNA, the CDR3 is TGTGCCAGCAGCCAAGTTGTTTTGGGGGGCTATGGCTACACCTTC. Its translation: CASSQVVLGGYGYTF. The gene calls are TRBV3-1 (or the pseudogene TRBV3-2) and TRBJ1-2; possibly TRBD1 for D (5 bases). Germline V gene lookup returns CDR1 LGHDT and CDR2 YNNKEL (reference sequence). V was clipped by 1 base and J by 4 bases, with 13 bases between them. This CDR3 has 15 residues.

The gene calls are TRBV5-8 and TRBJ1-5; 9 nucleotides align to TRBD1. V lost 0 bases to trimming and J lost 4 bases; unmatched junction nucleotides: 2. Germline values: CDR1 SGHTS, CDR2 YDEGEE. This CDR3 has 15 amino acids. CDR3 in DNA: TGTGCCAGCAGCTTGGGGACAGGGGATAATCAGCCCCAGCATTTT. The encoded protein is CASSLGTGDNQPQHF. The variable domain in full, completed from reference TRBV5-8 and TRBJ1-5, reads EAGVTQSPTHLIKTRGQQATLRCSPISGHTSVYWYQQALGLGLQFLLWYDEGEERNRGNFPPRFSGRQFPNYSSELNVNALELEDSALYLCASSLGTGDNQPQHFGDGTRLSIL.

The CDR3 loop is CAWQPDRGWGEQFF. The CDR3 coding sequence is TGTGCCTGGCAACCCGACAGGGGGTGGGGTGAGCAGTTCTTC. V gene TRBV30 combines with J gene TRBJ2-1; TRBD1 agrees at 9 bases. V gave up 5 bases and J gave up 9 bases; unmatched junction bases: 11. The CDR3 extends over 14 amino acids. The germline CDR1 and CDR2 sequences are GTSNPN and SVGIG (reference sequence).

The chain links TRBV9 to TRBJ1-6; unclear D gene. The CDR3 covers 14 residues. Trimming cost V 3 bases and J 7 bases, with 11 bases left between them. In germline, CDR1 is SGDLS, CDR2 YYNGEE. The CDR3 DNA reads TGTGCCAGCAGCGGACGAGGGTGGAATTCACCCCTCCACTTT. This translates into CASSGRGWNSPLHF. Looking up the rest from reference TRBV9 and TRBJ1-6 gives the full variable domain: DSGVTQTPKHLITATGQRVTLRCSPRSGDLSVYWYQQSLDQGLQFLIQYYNGEERAKGNILERFSAQQFPDLHSELNLSSLELGDSALYFCASSGRGWNSPLHFGNGTRLTVT.

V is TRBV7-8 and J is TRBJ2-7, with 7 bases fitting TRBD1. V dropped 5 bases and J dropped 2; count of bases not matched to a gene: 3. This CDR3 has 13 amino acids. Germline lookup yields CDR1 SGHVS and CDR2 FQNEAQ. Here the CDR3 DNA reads TGTGCCAGCAGCGGTGGGACAGCCTACGAGCAGTACTTC. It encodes CASSGGTAYEQYF.

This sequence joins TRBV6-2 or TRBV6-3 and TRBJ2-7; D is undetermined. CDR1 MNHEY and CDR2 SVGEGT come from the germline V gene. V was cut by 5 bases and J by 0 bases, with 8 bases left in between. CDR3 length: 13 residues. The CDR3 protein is CASSKQSSYEQYF. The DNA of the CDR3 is TGTGCCAGCAGTAAACAGAGCTCCTACGAGCAGTACTTC.

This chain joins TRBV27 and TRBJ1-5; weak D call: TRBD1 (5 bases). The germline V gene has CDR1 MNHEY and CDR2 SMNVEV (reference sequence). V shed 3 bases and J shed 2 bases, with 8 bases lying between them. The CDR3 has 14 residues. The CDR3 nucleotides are TGTGCCAGCAGTTTCAGGGTGGGCAATCAGCCCCAGCATTTT. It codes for CASSFRVGNQPQHF.

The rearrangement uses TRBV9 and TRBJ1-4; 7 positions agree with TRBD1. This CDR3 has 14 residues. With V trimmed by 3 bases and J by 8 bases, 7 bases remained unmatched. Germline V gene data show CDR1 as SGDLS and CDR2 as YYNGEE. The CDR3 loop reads CASSARQGMEKLFF. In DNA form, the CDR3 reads TGTGCCAGCAGCGCCCGACAGGGTATGGAAAAACTGTTTTTT. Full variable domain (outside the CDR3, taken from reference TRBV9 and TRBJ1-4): DSGVTQTPKHLITATGQRVTLRCSPRSGDLSVYWYQQSLDQGLQFLIQYYNGEERAKGNILERFSAQQFPDLHSELNLSSLELGDSALYFCASSARQGMEKLFFGSGTQLSVL.

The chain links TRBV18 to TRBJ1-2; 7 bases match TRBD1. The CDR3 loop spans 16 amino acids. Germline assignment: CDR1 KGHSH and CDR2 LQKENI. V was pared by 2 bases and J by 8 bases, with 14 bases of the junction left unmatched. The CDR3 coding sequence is TGTGCCAGCTCACCAGGGACAGCCGTTTTTTCTGAGGGCTACACCTTC. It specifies CASSPGTAVFSEGYTF.

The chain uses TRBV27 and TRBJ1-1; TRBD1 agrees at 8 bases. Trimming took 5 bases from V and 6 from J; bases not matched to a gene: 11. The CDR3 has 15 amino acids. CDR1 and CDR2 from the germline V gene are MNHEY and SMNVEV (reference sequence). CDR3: CASSAFFGQGSEAFF. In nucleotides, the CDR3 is TGTGCCAGCAGTGCTTTCTTCGGACAGGGATCTGAAGCTTTCTTT.